The clone carrying this TCR beta chain showed up many times. As yet, its antigen is unknown. Trimming shortened V by 2 bases and J by 8 bases, and 10 bases separated the two germline ends. This CDR3 spans 13 amino acids. CDR1 and CDR2 (germline): MNHEY, SMNVEV (reference sequence). Using a J-beta primer mix together with a sample-barcoded 5' primer, a second PCR was run for roughly 6 to 12 cycles. TCRdb itself ran the 5' RACE reads through MiXCR, one entry per CDR3 protein. The table lists about 1.7 million distinct CDR3 sequences, roughly 30% of them singletons, with 7.7% in the top ten. This specimen comes from a study of blood T cells in healthy people across ages. Study-level points and caveats: Unknown donor CMV status possibly confounded expanded clonotype changes.

This clonotype was sampled from a woman in her twenties or thirties in good health. The rearrangement links TRBV27 to TRBJ2-4; the D gene is possibly TRBD2 (6 bases). Sequenced material: blood. The CDR3 DNA reads as TGTGCCAGCAGTTTACGGGAGTCACACATTCAGTACTTC. It yields the protein CASSLRESHIQYF.